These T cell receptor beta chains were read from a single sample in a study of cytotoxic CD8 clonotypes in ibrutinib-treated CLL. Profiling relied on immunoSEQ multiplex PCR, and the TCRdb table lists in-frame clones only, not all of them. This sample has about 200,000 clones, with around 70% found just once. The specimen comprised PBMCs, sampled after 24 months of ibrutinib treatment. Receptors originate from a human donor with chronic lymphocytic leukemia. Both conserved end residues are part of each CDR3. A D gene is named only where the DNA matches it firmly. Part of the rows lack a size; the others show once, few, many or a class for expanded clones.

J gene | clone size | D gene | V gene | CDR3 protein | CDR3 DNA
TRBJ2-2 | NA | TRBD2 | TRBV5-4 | CASSPGQAGVTTGELFF | TGTGCCAGCAGCCCGGGACAAGCGGGAGTGACCACCGGGGAGCTGTTTTTT
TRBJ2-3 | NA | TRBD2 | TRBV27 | CASSSGTSVWYTQYF | TGTGCCAGCAGTTCTGGGACTAGCGTATGGTATACGCAGTATTTT
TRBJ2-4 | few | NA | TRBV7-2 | CASSLDMRIQYF | TGTGCCAGCAGCTTAGATATGCGGATTCAGTACTTC
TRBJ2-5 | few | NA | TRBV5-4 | CASRARGTVKETQYF | TGTGCCAGCAGGGCTCGCGGGACAGTTAAAGAGACCCAGTACTTC
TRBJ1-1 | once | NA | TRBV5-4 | CASSEEGFLRTEAFF | TGTGCCAGCAGCGAAGAGGGGTTTCTGCGCACTGAAGCTTTCTTT
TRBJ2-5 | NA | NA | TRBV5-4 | CASSKGPRDETQYF | TGTGCCAGCAGCAAGGGGCCCAGGGACGAGACCCAGTACTTC
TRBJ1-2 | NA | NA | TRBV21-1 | CASSTKGPGRYGYTF | TGTGCCAGCAGCACAAAGGGGCCAGGCCGCTATGGCTACACCTTC
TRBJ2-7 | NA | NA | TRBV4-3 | CASSQVAGTYEQYF | TGCGCCAGCAGCCAAGTTGCAGGTACCTACGAGCAGTACTTC
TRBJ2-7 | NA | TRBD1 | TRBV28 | CASATGGWNEQYF | TGTGCCAGCGCGACAGGGGGCTGGAACGAGCAGTACTTC
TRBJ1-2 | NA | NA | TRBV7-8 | CASSLVGDYGYTF | TGTGCCAGCAGCTTAGTGGGAGACTATGGCTACACCTTC
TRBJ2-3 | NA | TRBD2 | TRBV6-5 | CASSRSGATDTQYF | TGTGCCAGCAGTAGGAGCGGGGCGACAGATACGCAGTATTTT
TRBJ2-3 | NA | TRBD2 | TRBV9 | CASSVEAGGSTDTQYF | TGTGCCAGCAGCGTAGAGGCGGGAGGGAGCACAGATACGCAGTATTTT
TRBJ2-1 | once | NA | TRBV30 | CAWSGNSYNEQFF | TGTGCCTGGAGCGGCAACTCCTACAATGAGCAGTTCTTC
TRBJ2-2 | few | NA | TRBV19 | CASSIVDTGELFF | TGTGCCAGTAGTATAGTGGACACCGGGGAGCTGTTTTTT
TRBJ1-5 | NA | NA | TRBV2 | CASSDHRVQPQHF | TGTGCCAGCAGTGACCACAGGGTACAGCCCCAGCATTTT
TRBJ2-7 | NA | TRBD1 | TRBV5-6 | CASSYRDRGLEQYF | TGTGCCAGCAGCTACCGGGACAGGGGGCTCGAGCAGTACTTC
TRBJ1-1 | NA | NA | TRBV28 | CATLPSTEAFF | TGTGCCACCCTCCCCTCAACTGAAGCTTTCTTT
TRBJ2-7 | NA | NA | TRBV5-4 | CASGQQGYSYEQYF | TGTGCCAGCGGACAACAGGGATATTCGTACGAGCAGTACTTC
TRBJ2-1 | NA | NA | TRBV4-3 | CASSQDLLSNEQFF | TGCGCCAGCAGCCAAGATTTGCTTTCCAATGAGCAGTTCTTC
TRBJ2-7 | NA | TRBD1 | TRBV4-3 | CASSQETGGYEQYF | TGCGCCAGCAGCCAAGAAACAGGGGGCTACGAGCAGTACTTC
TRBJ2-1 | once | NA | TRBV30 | CAWRGDTDYNEQFF | TGTGCCTGGAGGGGGGACACGGACTACAATGAGCAGTTCTTC
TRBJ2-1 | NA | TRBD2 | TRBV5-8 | CASSLSWGLAMNNEQFF | TGTGCCAGCAGCCTATCGTGGGGACTAGCGATGAACAATGAGCAGTTCTTC
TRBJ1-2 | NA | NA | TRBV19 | CASSFSEGHYYGYTF | TGTGCCAGTAGTTTCTCGGAGGGACACTACTATGGCTACACCTTC
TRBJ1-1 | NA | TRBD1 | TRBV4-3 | CASSQDDTGTGTSGEAFF | TGCGCCAGCAGCCAAGACGATACCGGGACAGGGACCTCCGGTGAAGCTTTCTTT
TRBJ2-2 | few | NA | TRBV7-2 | CASSLRRTVNTGELFF | TGTGCCAGCAGCTTACGACGTACGGTTAACACCGGGGAGCTGTTTTTT
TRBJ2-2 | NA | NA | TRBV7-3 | CASSRPGSDNTGELFF | TGTGCCAGCAGCCGACCAGGTTCTGACAACACCGGGGAGCTGTTTTTT
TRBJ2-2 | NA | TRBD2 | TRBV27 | CASSLGSSGRARGGELFF | TGTGCCAGCTCCTTGGGAAGTAGCGGGAGGGCCCGAGGCGGGGAGCTGTTTTTT
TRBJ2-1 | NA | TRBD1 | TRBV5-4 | CASSLGAGGGYNEQFF | TGTGCCAGCAGCTTGGGGGCAGGGGGCGGCTACAATGAGCAGTTCTTC
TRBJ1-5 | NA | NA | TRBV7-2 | CASSLIGSGNQPQHF | TGTGCCAGCAGCTTAATCGGATCGGGCAATCAGCCCCAGCATTTT
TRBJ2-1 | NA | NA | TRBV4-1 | CASSLGVRAANEQFF | TGCGCCAGCAGCCTGGGCGTCAGGGCGGCTAATGAGCAGTTCTTC
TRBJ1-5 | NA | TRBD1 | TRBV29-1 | CSVATGVSNQPQHF | TGCAGCGTCGCCACAGGGGTTAGCAATCAGCCCCAGCATTTT
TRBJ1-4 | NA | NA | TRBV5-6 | CASSFRRATNEKLFF | TGTGCCAGCAGCTTTCGACGAGCAACTAATGAAAAACTGTTTTTT
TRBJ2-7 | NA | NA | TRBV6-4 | CASSGWGRADEQYF | TGTGCCAGCAGTGGGTGGGGCAGGGCAGACGAGCAGTACTTC
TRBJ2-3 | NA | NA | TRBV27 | CASSLSAGRVRTDTQYF | TGTGCCAGCAGTTTATCGGCAGGGAGAGTACGGACAGATACGCAGTATTTT
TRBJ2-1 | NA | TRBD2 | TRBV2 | CASSKLAGEYNEQFF | TGTGCCAGCAGTAAGTTAGCGGGAGAGTACAATGAGCAGTTCTTC
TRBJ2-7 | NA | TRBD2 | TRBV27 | CASSLSWTSDEQYF | TGTGCCAGCAGTTTATCTTGGACTAGCGACGAGCAGTACTTC